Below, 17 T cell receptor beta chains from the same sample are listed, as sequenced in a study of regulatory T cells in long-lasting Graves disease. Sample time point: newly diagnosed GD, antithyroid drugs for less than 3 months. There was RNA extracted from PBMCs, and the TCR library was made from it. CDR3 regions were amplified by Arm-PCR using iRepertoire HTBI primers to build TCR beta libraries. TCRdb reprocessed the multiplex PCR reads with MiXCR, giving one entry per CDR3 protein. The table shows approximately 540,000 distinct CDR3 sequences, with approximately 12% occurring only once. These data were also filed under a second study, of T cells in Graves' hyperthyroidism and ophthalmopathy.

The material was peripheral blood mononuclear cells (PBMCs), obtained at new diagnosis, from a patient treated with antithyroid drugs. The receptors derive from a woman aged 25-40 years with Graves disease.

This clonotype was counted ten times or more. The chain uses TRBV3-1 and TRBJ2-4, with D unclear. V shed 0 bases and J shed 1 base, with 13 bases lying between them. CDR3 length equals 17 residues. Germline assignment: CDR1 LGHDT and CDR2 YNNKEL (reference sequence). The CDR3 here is CASSQDPQIAAKNIQYF. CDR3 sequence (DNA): TGTGCCAGCAGCCAAGATCCGCAGATCGCGGCCAAAAACATTCAGTACTTC.

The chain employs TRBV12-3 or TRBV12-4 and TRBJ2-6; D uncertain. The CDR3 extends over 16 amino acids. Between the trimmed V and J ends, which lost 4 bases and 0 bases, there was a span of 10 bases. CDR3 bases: TGTGCCAGCAGTTATGGCGATAGCTCTGGGGCCAACGTCCTGACTTTC. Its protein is CASSYGDSSGANVLTF.

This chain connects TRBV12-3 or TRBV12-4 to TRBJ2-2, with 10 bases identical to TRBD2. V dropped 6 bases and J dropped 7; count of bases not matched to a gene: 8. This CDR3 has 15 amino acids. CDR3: CASSHSGRYLGELFF. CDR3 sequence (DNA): TGTGCCAGCAGCCATAGCGGGAGGTACCTCGGGGAGCTGTTTTTT.

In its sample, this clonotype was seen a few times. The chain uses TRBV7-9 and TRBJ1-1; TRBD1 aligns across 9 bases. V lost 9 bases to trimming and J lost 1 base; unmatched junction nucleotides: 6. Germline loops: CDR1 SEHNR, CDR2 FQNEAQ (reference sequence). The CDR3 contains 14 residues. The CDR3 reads CASTRQGENTEAFF. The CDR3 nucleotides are TGTGCCAGTACGCGACAGGGGGAGAACACTGAAGCTTTCTTT.

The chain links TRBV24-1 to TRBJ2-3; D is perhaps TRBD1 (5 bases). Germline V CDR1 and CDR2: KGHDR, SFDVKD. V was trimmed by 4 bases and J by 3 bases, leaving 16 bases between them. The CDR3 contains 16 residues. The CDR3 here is CATSDLDRRATDTQYF. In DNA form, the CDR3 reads TGTGCCACCAGTGACCTTGACAGACGAGCAACAGATACGCAGTATTTT.

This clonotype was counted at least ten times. The CDR3 spells CASKEDIGFGYTF. The CDR3 coding sequence is TGTGCCAGCAAGGAGGACATTGGGTTTGGCTACACCTTC. This chain connects TRBV2 to TRBJ1-2, with TRBD1 as a possible D gene (5 bases). The CDR3 consists of 13 residues. With 7 bases removed from V and 7 bases from J, the gap between germline ends came to 16 bases. Germline CDR1 and CDR2: SNHLY and FYNNEI.

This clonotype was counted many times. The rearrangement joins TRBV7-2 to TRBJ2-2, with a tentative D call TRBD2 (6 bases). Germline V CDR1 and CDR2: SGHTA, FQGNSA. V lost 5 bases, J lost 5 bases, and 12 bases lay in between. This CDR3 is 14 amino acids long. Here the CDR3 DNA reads TGTGCCAGCAGCGCCGCGGGGTTTACCGGGGAGCTGTTTTTT. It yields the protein CASSAAGFTGELFF.

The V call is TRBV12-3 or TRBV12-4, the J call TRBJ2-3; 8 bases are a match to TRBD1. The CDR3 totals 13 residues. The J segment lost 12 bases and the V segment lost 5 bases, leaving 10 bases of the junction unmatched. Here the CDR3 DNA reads TGTGCCAGCAGTACGACCGGGACAGGCACACAGTATTTT. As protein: CASSTTGTGTQYF.

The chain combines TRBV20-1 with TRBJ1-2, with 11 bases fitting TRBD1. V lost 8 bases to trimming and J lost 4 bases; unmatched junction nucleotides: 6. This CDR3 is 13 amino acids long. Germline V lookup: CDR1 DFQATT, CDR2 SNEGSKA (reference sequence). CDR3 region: CSPGGTGGYGYTF. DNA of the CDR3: TGCAGTCCCGGGGGGACAGGGGGCTATGGCTACACCTTC.

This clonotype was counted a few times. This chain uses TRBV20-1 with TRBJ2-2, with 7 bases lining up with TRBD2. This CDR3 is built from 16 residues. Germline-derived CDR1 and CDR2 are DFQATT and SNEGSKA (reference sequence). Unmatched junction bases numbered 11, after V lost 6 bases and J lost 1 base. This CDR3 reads CSATKPGLMNTGELFF. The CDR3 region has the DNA TGCAGTGCAACAAAACCGGGACTAATGAACACCGGGGAGCTGTTTTTT.

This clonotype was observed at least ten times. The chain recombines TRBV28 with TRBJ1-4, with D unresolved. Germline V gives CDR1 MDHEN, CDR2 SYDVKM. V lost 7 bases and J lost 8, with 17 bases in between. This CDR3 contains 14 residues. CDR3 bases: TGTGCCAGCATGGGCAGTACGATTAGGGAAAAACTGTTTTTT. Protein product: CASMGSTIREKLFF.

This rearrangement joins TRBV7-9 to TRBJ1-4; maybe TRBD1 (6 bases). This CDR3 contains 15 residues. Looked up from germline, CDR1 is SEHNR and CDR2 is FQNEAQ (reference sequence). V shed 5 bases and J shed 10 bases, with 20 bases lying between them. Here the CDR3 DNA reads TGTGCCAGCAGCATTACAGGGCCGGGCGATGGAAAACTGTTTTTT. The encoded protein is CASSITGPGDGKLFF.

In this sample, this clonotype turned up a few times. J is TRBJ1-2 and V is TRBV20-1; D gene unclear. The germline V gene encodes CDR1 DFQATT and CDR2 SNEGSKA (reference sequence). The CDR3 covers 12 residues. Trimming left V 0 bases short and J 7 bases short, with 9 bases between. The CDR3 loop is CSARDEYLGYTF. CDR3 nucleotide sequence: TGCAGTGCTAGAGACGAGTATCTTGGCTACACCTTC.

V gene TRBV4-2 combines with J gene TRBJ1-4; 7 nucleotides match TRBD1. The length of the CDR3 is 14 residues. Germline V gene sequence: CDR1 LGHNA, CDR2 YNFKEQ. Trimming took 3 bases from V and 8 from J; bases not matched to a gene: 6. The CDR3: CASSHDRVGEKLFF. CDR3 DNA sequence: TGTGCCAGCAGCCACGACAGGGTTGGGGAAAAACTGTTTTTT.

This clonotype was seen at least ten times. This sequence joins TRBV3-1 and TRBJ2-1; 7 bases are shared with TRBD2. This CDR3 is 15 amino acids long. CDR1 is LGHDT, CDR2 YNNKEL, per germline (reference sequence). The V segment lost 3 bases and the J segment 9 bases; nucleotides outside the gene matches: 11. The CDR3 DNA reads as TGTGCCAGCAGCCAGGGGCGGGAGAGCGTCGGTGAGCAGTTCTTC. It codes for CASSQGRESVGEQFF.

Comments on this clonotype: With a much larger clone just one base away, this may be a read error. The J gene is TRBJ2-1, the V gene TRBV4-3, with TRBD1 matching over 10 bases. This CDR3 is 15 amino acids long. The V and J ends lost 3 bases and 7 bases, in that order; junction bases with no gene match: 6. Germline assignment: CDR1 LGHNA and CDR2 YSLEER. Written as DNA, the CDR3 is TGCGCCAGCAGCCAGATAGACAGGGGGCGAAATGAGCAGTTCTTC. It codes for CASSQIDRGRNEQFF.

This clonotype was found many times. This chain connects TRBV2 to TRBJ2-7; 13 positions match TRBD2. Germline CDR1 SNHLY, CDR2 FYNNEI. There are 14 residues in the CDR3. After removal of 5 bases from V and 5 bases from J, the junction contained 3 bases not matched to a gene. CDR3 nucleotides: TGTGCCAGCAGTAGGACTAGCGGGAGCAACGAGCAGTACTTC. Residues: CASSRTSGSNEQYF. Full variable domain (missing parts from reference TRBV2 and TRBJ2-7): EPEVTQTPSHQVTQMGQEVILRCVPISNHLYFYWYRQILGQKVEFLVSFYNNEISEKSEIFDDQFSVERPDGSNFTLKIRSTKLEDSAMYFCASSRTSGSNEQYFGPGTRLTVT.